The next 21 T cell receptor beta chains were all read from a single sample in a study of cytomegalovirus exposure and HLA in healthy donors. Primers for the PCR totalled 60 Vbeta and 13 Jbeta. Sequenced by immunoSEQ multiplex PCR; TCRdb stores in-frame clones only, minus some. The table lists about 140,000 clones, about 80% of them singletons. The source material was PBMCs. The receptors stem from a middle-aged man in good health and CMV-seronegative.

The rearrangement uses TRBV6-4 and TRBJ1-2; unclear D gene. The CDR3 runs to 13 residues. With 3 bases removed from V and 8 bases from J, the gap between germline ends came to 13 bases. CDR1 MRHNA and CDR2 SNTAGT come from the germline V gene. This CDR3 is CASSEEDGMGYTF. The CDR3 DNA reads as TGTGCCAGCAGTGAGGAGGACGGGATGGGCTACACCTTC.

This clone was detected a few times. The chain has TRBV4-3 and TRBJ2-7; D remains unclear. The CDR3 length is 13 residues. Trimming stripped 0 bases from V and 3 bases from J, with 6 bases between. From germline, CDR1 is LGHNA and CDR2 YSLEER. The CDR3 DNA is TGCGCCAGCAGCCAAGAAAACAGCTACGAGCAGTACTTC. It codes for CASSQENSYEQYF.

About this clone itself: Other DNA sequences in the sample encode the same CDR3. The rearrangement joins TRBV5-1 to TRBJ1-4, with D possibly TRBD1 on 6 matching bases. Germline CDR1 reads SGHRS; CDR2 reads YFSETQ. Trimming took 4 bases from V and 11 from J, leaving 18 bases between them. This CDR3 has 14 amino acids. CDR3 nucleotides: TGCGCCAGCAGCCCGGAAGGGGGGGTAAGGAAACTGTTTTTT. Protein sequence: CASSPEGGVRKLFF.

This clone occurred a few times. The chain employs TRBV5-1 and TRBJ2-5, with 14 bases identical to TRBD2. This CDR3 spans 16 amino acids. The V segment lost 4 bases and the J segment 7 bases; nucleotides outside the gene matches: 9. Germline V lookup: CDR1 SGHRS, CDR2 YFSETQ. The CDR3 sequence is CASSDPGLAGAGTQYF. In nucleotides, the CDR3 is TGCGCCAGCAGCGATCCGGGACTAGCGGGGGCTGGGACCCAGTACTTC. Using reference TRBV5-1 and TRBJ2-5 for the parts outside the CDR3, the full variable domain is KAGVTQTPRYLIKTRGQQVTLSCSPISGHRSVSWYQQTPGQGLQFLFEYFSETQRNKGNFPGRFSGRQFSNSRSEMNVSTLELGDSALYLCASSDPGLAGAGTQYFGPGTRLLVL.

CDR3 bases: TGTGCCAGCAGCTTAATCACGTTAGACAGGGGCGAGCAGTACTTC. Its translation: CASSLITLDRGEQYF. The rearrangement uses TRBV5-5 and TRBJ2-5; 8 bases align to TRBD1. The DNA end is more similar to TRBJ2-7, so the J call may be wrong. CDR1 and CDR2 from the germline V gene are SGHKS and YYEKEE (reference sequence). The CDR3 has 15 amino acids.

The chain links TRBV7-2 to TRBJ2-5; the match to TRBD2 covers 8 bases. The J call may be mistaken, given a closer DNA end match to TRBJ2-7. From germline, CDR1 is SGHTA and CDR2 FQGNSA. The CDR3 sequence is 13 residues long. The CDR3 is CASSYSGAYEQYF. The CDR3 region has the DNA TGTGCCAGCAGCTATAGCGGGGCTTACGAGCAGTACTTC.

V is TRBV9 and J is TRBJ2-3, with TRBD2 matching 8 bases. CDR1 and CDR2 (germline): SGDLS, YYNGEE. CDR3 length: 15 amino acids. V lost 3 bases, J lost 1 base, and 4 bases stayed unmatched. The DNA for the CDR3 is TGTGCCAGCAGCGGCGGAGCGGGGGGCACAGATACGCAGTATTTT. Translating gives CASSGGAGGTDTQYF.

The chain combines TRBV29-1 with TRBJ2-5, with 12 bases fitting TRBD2. This CDR3 is 15 amino acids long. J was trimmed by 5 bases and V by 0 bases; bases with no gene match: 4. The germline V gene encodes CDR1 SQVTM and CDR2 ANQGSEA. CDR3 DNA: TGCAGCGTTGAAGATCCTAGCGGGGGGGCCGAGACCCAGTACTTC. It codes for CSVEDPSGGAETQYF.

This chain uses TRBV10-2 with TRBJ1-6; D remains unclear. CDR3 length: 16 amino acids. The germline CDR1 and CDR2 sequences are WSHSY and SAAADI. Between the trimmed V and J ends, which lost 5 bases and 9 bases, there was a span of 20 bases. The CDR3 DNA sequence: TGCGCCAGCAGTCCGACTAGGGAAAGGGTTGCTTCACCCCTCCACTTT. The encoded protein is CASSPTRERVASPLHF.

The chain has TRBV5-5 and TRBJ1-6, with D maybe TRBD1 (5 bases). The CDR3 consists of 16 residues. Between the trimmed V and J ends, which lost 0 bases and 11 bases, there was a span of 18 bases. CDR1 is SGHKS and CDR2 is YYEKEE in the germline V gene (reference sequence). This chain's CDR3 is CASSLEGGRGRPPLHF. For the CDR3, the DNA is TGTGCCAGCAGCTTGGAAGGTGGGCGGGGGAGGCCACCCCTCCACTTT.

The V gene is TRBV19, the J gene TRBJ2-1, with D maybe TRBD1 (5 bases). The CDR3 length is 14 residues. CDR1 and CDR2 from the germline V gene are LNHDA and SQIVND (reference sequence). V lost 6 bases and J 1 base, leaving 10 bases between the germline ends. The CDR3 here is CASRDDSSYNEQFF. The CDR3 DNA sequence: TGTGCCAGTAGGGACGACAGTTCCTACAATGAGCAGTTCTTC. Full variable domain (missing parts from reference TRBV19 and TRBJ2-1): DGGITQSPKYLFRKEGQNVTLSCEQNLNHDAMYWYRQDPGQGLRLIYYSQIVNDFQKGDIAEGYSVSREKKESFPLTVTSAQKNPTAFYLCASRDDSSYNEQFFGPGTRLTVL.

The rearrangement joins TRBV20-1 to TRBJ1-1; D uncertain. The germline gives CDR1 DFQATT, CDR2 SNEGSKA (reference sequence). The CDR3 runs 11 residues. V was shortened by 6 bases and J by 1 base, with 6 bases between the two germline ends. The CDR3 here is CSANPNTEAFF. The CDR3 DNA reads TGCAGTGCCAATCCGAACACTGAAGCTTTCTTT.

The chain joins TRBV5-1 to TRBJ1-2; D is ambiguous. Germline V gene lookup returns CDR1 SGHRS and CDR2 YFSETQ. The CDR3 is 16 residues long. Trimming removed 4 bases at V and 6 bases at J, with 22 bases between. The CDR3 protein is CASSREKRPGYHGYTF. The CDR3 DNA sequence: TGCGCCAGCAGCCGCGAAAAACGACCGGGATACCATGGCTACACCTTC.

The gene calls are TRBV9 and TRBJ1-4; 8 positions match TRBD1. CDR3 length: 14 residues. V dropped 2 bases and J dropped 7; count of bases not matched to a gene: 4. Germline CDR1 reads SGDLS; CDR2 reads YYNGEE. CDR3 sequence reads: CASSVQGAGEKLFF. The DNA of the CDR3 is TGTGCCAGCAGCGTCCAGGGGGCGGGTGAAAAACTGTTTTTT.

The count of this clone is one. The chain uses TRBV11-2 and TRBJ2-5, with TRBD2 identical over 11 bases. The CDR3 totals 18 residues. With V trimmed by 5 bases and J by 1 base, 12 bases remained unmatched. Germline V gene lookup returns CDR1 SGHAT and CDR2 FQNNGV. The CDR3 DNA follows: TGTGCCAGCAGCCATATCCCGGGACTAGCGGCTTTCCAAGAGACCCAGTACTTC. This sequence encodes CASSHIPGLAAFQETQYF.

The genes are TRBV4-1 and TRBJ2-2; 11 nucleotides line up with TRBD1. V lost 3 bases and J lost 3; bases outside the gene matches: 6. Per the germline V gene, CDR1 is MGHRA and CDR2 is YSYEKL. CDR3 length: 17 amino acids. The CDR3 spells CASSHLPGQGDTGELFF. As DNA, the CDR3 is TGCGCCAGCAGCCACTTACCGGGACAGGGGGACACCGGGGAGCTGTTTTTT.

This chain connects TRBV2 to TRBJ2-2; D unresolved. The length of the CDR3 is 12 residues. Germline CDR1 is SNHLY and CDR2 is FYNNEI. Trimming cost V 9 bases and J 5 bases, with 10 bases left between them. CDR3 sequence (DNA): TGTGCCAGAATTTCCCCGACCGGGGAGCTGTTTTTT. Translation gives CARISPTGELFF.

This chain links TRBV18 with TRBJ1-5, with 7 positions matching TRBD1. With V trimmed by 4 bases and J by 2 bases, 2 bases remained unmatched. Germline values: CDR1 KGHSH, CDR2 LQKENI. CDR3 length equals 14 residues. CDR3 in DNA: TGTGCCAGCTCACATGGACAGGGCAATCAGCCCCAGCATTTT. Protein sequence: CASSHGQGNQPQHF.

This sequence joins TRBV9 and TRBJ2-5, with D tentatively TRBD2 (6 bases). The better agreement between TRBJ2-7 and the DNA end casts doubt on the J call. This CDR3 has 14 residues. The germline V gene encodes CDR1 SGDLS and CDR2 YYNGEE. This CDR3 reads CASTSLQGGHEQYF. CDR3 nucleotide sequence: TGTGCCAGCACCTCGTTGCAGGGAGGCCACGAGCAGTACTTC.

The rearrangement joins TRBV28 to TRBJ2-5; 12 bases map to TRBD2. CDR1 is MDHEN and CDR2 is SYDVKM in the germline V gene. This CDR3 comprises 16 residues. The J segment lost 4 bases and the V segment lost 2 bases, leaving 5 bases of the junction unmatched. The CDR3 sequence: CASSLPSGGAGETQYF. The DNA for the CDR3 is TGTGCCAGCAGTTTACCTAGCGGGGGGGCCGGAGAGACCCAGTACTTC.

The chain has TRBV13 and TRBJ1-5, with D possibly matching TRBD1 (5 bases). The CDR3 loop spans 15 amino acids. V lost 4 bases and J 3 bases, leaving 13 bases between the germline ends. Germline V gene lookup returns CDR1 PRHDT and CDR2 FYEKMQ (reference sequence). This chain's CDR3 is CASSSRRGTNQPQHF. CDR3 nucleotides: TGTGCCAGCAGCTCACGAAGGGGAACCAATCAGCCCCAGCATTTT.